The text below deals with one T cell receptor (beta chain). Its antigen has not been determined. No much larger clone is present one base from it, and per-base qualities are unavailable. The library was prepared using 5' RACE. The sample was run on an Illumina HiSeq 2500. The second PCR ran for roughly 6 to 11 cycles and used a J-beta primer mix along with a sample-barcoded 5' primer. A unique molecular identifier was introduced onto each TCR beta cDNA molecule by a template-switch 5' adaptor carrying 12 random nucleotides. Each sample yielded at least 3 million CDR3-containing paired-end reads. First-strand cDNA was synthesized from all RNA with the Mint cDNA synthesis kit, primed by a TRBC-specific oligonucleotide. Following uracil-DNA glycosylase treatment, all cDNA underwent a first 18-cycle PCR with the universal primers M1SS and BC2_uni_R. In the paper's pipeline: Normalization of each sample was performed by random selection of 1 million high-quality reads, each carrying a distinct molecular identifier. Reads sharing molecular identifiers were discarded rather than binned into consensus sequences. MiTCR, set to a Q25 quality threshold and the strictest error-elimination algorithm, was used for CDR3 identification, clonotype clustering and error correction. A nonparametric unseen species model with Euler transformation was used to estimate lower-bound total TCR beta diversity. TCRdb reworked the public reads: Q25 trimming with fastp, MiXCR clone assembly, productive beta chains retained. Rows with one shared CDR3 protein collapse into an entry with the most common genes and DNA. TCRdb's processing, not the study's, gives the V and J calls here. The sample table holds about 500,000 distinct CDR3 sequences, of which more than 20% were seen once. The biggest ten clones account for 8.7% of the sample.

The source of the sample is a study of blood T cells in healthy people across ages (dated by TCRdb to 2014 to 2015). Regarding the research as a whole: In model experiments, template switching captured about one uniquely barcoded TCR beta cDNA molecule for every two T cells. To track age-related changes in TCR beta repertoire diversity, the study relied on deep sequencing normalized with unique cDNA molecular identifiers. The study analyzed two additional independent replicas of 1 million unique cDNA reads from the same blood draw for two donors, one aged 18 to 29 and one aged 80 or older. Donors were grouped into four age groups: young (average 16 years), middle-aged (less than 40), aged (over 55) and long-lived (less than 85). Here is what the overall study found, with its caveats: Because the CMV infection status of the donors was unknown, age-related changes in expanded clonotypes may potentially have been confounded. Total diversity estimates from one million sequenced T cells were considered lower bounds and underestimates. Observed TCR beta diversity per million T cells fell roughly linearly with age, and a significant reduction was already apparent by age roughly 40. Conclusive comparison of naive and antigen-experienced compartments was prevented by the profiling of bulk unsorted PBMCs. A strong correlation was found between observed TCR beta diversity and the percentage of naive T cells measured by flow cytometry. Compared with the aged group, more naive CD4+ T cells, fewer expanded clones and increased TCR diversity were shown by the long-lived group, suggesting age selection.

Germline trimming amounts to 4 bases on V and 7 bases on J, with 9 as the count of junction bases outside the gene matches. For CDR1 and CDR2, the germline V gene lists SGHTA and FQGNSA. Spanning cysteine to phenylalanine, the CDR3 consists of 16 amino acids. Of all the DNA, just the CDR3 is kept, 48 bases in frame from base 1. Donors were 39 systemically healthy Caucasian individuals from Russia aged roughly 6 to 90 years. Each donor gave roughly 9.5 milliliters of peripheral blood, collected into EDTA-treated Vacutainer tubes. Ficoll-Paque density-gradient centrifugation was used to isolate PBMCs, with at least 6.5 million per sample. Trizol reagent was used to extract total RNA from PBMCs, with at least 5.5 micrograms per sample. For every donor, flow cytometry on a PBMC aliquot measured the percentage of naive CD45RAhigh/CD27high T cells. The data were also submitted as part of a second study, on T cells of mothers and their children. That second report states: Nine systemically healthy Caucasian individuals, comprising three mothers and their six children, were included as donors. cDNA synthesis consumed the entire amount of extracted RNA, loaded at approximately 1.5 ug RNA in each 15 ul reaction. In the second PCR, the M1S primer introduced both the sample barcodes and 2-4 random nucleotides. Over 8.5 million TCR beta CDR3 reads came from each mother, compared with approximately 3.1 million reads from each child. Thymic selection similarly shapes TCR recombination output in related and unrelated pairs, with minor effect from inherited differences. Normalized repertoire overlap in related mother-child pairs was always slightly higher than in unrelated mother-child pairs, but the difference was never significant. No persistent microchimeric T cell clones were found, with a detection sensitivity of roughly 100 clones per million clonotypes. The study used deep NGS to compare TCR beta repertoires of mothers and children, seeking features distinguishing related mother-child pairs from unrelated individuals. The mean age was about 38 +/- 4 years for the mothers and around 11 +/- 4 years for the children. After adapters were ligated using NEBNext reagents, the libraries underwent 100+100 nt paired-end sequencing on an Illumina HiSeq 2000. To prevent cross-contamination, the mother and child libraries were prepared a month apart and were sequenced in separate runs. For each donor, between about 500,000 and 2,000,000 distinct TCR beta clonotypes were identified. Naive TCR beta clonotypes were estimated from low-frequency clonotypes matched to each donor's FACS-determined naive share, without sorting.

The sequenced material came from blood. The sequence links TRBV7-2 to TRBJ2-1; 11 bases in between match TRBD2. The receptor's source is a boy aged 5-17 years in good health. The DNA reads TGTGCCAGCAGCTCAGTAGCGGGAGGGCCATTTAATGAGCAGTTCTTC. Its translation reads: CASSSVAGGPFNEQFF.